A selection of T cell receptor beta chains follows, all from one sample in a study of blood T cell repertoires in COVID-19. Profiled with immunoSEQ multiplex PCR; TCRdb holds only in-frame clones, not every one. The sample shows about 69,000 clones, 90% of them seen only once. The sequenced sample was peripheral blood. These receptor sequences come from a man aged 45-65 years with acute or convalescent COVID-19. CDR3s include the opening cysteine and the closing phenylalanine or tryptophan. A D gene is named only where the DNA matches it firmly. Some rows mark clone size as missing; the rest say once, few, many or name a class of expanded clone.

len	j_gene	v_gene	d_gene	abundance	CDR3nt	CDR3aa
16	TRBJ1-5	TRBV19	TRBD1	.	TGTGCCAGTAGTGACGGGACAGGGGTTTCCCGACAGCCCCAGCATTTT	CASSDGTGVSRQPQHF
19	TRBJ2-1	TRBV3-1/TRBV3-2	TRBD2	.	TGTGCCAGCAGCCACCGATTTGGACTAGCGGGAGAAATGTACAATGAGCAGTTCTTC	CASSHRFGLAGEMYNEQFF
15	TRBJ2-1	TRBV30	TRBD1	.	TGTGCCTGGAGTTTGGGACAGGGCTCCTACAATGAGCAGTTCTTC	CAWSLGQGSYNEQFF
12	TRBJ1-1	TRBV5-4	TRBD1	.	TGTGCCAGCAGCTTGGGCGGACAGGGAGCTTTCTTT	CASSLGGQGAFF
14	TRBJ2-4	TRBV5-1	.	.	TGCGCCAGCAGCCTGGACAGCGCCAAAAACATTCAGTACTTC	CASSLDSAKNIQYF
18	TRBJ2-1	TRBV15	.	.	TGTGCCACCAGCAGAGATCTCCCTCAAAGACAGGCCTACAATGAGCAGTTCTTC	CATSRDLPQRQAYNEQFF
14	TRBJ1-4	TRBV19	.	.	TGTGCCAGTCTGCGAACAGGGACTAATGAAAAACTGTTTTTT	CASLRTGTNEKLFF
12	TRBJ2-5	TRBV5-1	.	.	TGCGCCAGCAGCCGGGAACAAGAGACCCAGTACTTC	CASSREQETQYF
15	TRBJ2-2	TRBV7-2	.	.	TGTGCCAGCAGCTCCCCAAGGGGGGGGCACCGGGAGCTGTTTTTT	CASSSPRGGHRELFF
18	TRBJ2-4	TRBV29-1	TRBD1	.	TGCAGCGTTAGCCCGACAGGGGCGCGGTTTCGGGCCAAAAACATTCAGTACTTC	CSVSPTGARFRAKNIQYF
18	TRBJ1-4	TRBV10-3	TRBD1	.	TGTGCCATCAGTGCAGACCAGGGGGCACTTGCAACTAATGAAAAACTGTTTTTT	CAISADQGALATNEKLFF
14	TRBJ2-1	TRBV6-5	.	.	TGTGCCAGCAGTTCCGTGGGCGCTAACAATGAGCAGTTCTTC	CASSSVGANNEQFF
16	TRBJ2-7	TRBV28	TRBD2	.	TGTGCCAGCAGTTTTCCCCCGGCGGGAGTGGGGTACGAGCAGTACTTC	CASSFPPAGVGYEQYF
14	TRBJ2-7	TRBV19	.	once	TGTGCCGCCTCCCCTAGGCTGGGGGGCTACGAGCAGTACTTC	CAASPRLGGYEQYF
13	TRBJ2-7	TRBV19	.	once	TGTGCCACCTCACAGGGTTTCCCCTACGAGCAGTACTTC	CATSQGFPYEQYF
14	TRBJ1-1	TRBV6-5	.	.	TGTGCCAGCAGTTACCCGTCAGGGAACACTGAAGCTTTCTTT	CASSYPSGNTEAFF
15	TRBJ2-7	TRBV19	.	.	TGTGCCAGTAGTATAGTAGGGGAAGGCTCCTACGAGCAGTACTTC	CASSIVGEGSYEQYF
13	TRBJ1-2	TRBV6-5	.	.	TGTGCCAGCAGTTACAGGGCGGGCTATGGCTACACCTTC	CASSYRAGYGYTF
12	TRBJ1-2	TRBV2	.	once	TGTGCCAGCAGTCCAGCTAACTATGGCTACACCTTC	CASSPANYGYTF
17	TRBJ2-6	TRBV19	.	.	TGTGCCAGTAGTATAGGGGCAGGGTACTCTGGGGCCAACGTCCTGACTTTC	CASSIGAGYSGANVLTF
16	TRBJ1-1	TRBV6-2/TRBV6-3	.	.	TGTGCCAGCAGTTACTCGAGTACCGGGGGTAGCACTGAAGCTTTCTTT	CASSYSSTGGSTEAFF
13	TRBJ1-2	TRBV6-1	TRBD1	.	TGTGCCAGCAGTGAAACAGGGGGCCAGAGCTACACCTTC	CASSETGGQSYTF
12	TRBJ1-2	TRBV19	TRBD1	.	TGTGCCACCATACAGGGGGCAAGTGGCTACACCTTC	CATIQGASGYTF
15	TRBJ2-1	TRBV6-4	TRBD2	.	TGTGCCAGCAGGGCTAGCGGAGCCCCTCTCCGTGAGCAGTTCTTC	CASRASGAPLREQFF
14	TRBJ2-2	TRBV10-2	.	.	TGCGCCAGCAGTGAAAATGGGCCCACCGGGGAGCTGTTTTTT	CASSENGPTGELFF
16	TRBJ2-2	TRBV30	TRBD2	.	TGTGCCTGGACCCTTAGACTAGCGGGAGATTCTGGGGAGCTGTTTTTT	CAWTLRLAGDSGELFF
17	TRBJ1-3	TRBV5-5	TRBD1	.	TGTGCCAGCAGCTTAGCCGGACAGGGGTTAGCTGGAAACACCATATATTTT	CASSLAGQGLAGNTIYF
14	TRBJ1-6	TRBV12-5	.	.	TGTGCTAGTGGTTTGTTTCAGGGAAGTTCACCCCTCCACTTT	CASGLFQGSSPLHF
14	TRBJ2-2	TRBV2	TRBD2	.	TGTGCCAGCAAGCTAGCGGGAGGATCCGGGGAGCTGTTTTTT	CASKLAGGSGELFF
16	TRBJ1-1	TRBV19	TRBD1	.	TGTGCCAGTAGTATTAAAGGAGGGGGCGTTGGCACTGAAGCTTTCTTT	CASSIKGGGVGTEAFF
13	TRBJ1-2	TRBV24-1	.	.	TGTGCCACCAGTGGAGGGACTAACTATGGCTACACCTTC	CATSGGTNYGYTF